A selection of T cell receptor beta chains follows, all from one sample in a study of human T cells and chemical hapten exposure. TCRdb redid the calling of the RACE reads with MiXCR, one entry per CDR3 protein. This table holds a few hundred thousand distinct CDR3 sequences, 5% to 6.5% found once. Sequencing was performed on whole blood, taken in connection with sensitization to the hapten diphenylcyclopropenone (DPC). The receptor source for this set is a woman between 18 and 30 years old with alopecia areata. Some clones in this sample may be carry-over from other donors' samples. Both conserved end residues are trimmed from each CDR3. Clone size is shown for a subset of rows, as once, few, many or a class of expanded clone.

len: 11; j_gene: TRBJ1-2; abundance: NA; v_gene: TRBV27; CDR3aa: ASSLSGGHGYT
len: 13; j_gene: TRBJ1-5; abundance: few; v_gene: TRBV10-2; CDR3aa: ASSATMTGVQPQH
len: 17; j_gene: TRBJ2-3; abundance: many; v_gene: TRBV5-1; CDR3aa: ASSLEGAQLQTSTDTQY
len: 13; j_gene: TRBJ1-2; abundance: NA; v_gene: TRBV12-3/TRBV12-4; CDR3aa: ASSRPDFTNYGYT
len: 13; j_gene: TRBJ2-1; abundance: many; v_gene: TRBV20-1; CDR3aa: SVLSTSGGIHEQF
len: 12; j_gene: TRBJ1-2; abundance: few; v_gene: TRBV6-2/TRBV6-3; CDR3aa: ASKEGHLNYGYT
len: 10; j_gene: TRBJ2-7; abundance: many; v_gene: TRBV25-1; CDR3aa: ASRGTSYEQY
len: 13; j_gene: TRBJ1-2; abundance: many; v_gene: TRBV21-1; CDR3aa: ASSKGGGSARPYT
len: 12; j_gene: TRBJ1-2; abundance: many; v_gene: TRBV11-2; CDR3aa: ASSHPIRGQGYT
len: 13; j_gene: TRBJ2-1; abundance: many; v_gene: TRBV5-6; CDR3aa: ASSFAGLGPNEQF
len: 15; j_gene: TRBJ2-1; abundance: many; v_gene: TRBV15; CDR3aa: ATSRDRGDSRMDEQF
len: 12; j_gene: TRBJ1-1; abundance: many; v_gene: TRBV12-3/TRBV12-4; CDR3aa: ASSGHLLNTEAF
len: 16; j_gene: TRBJ1-4; abundance: few; v_gene: TRBV29-1; CDR3aa: SVIPVWTGDTTNEKLF
len: 11; j_gene: TRBJ1-6; abundance: NA; v_gene: TRBV7-9; CDR3aa: ASSLIPESPLH
len: 16; j_gene: TRBJ2-2; abundance: many; v_gene: TRBV4-2; CDR3aa: ASSPLTSGGENTGELF
len: 12; j_gene: TRBJ1-1; abundance: NA; v_gene: TRBV9; CDR3aa: ASSVGGTIAEAF
len: 11; j_gene: TRBJ2-1; abundance: many; v_gene: TRBV6-5; CDR3aa: ASSGTGEPEQF
len: 13; j_gene: TRBJ1-3; abundance: NA; v_gene: TRBV4-2; CDR3aa: ASTRDSPSGNTIY
len: 12; j_gene: TRBJ1-6; abundance: many; v_gene: TRBV13; CDR3aa: ASSLRDSGSPLH
len: 13; j_gene: TRBJ2-2; abundance: few; v_gene: TRBV7-9; CDR3aa: ASSLQSVAEGELF
len: 11; j_gene: TRBJ1-2; abundance: many; v_gene: TRBV25-1; CDR3aa: ASSEFQARGYT
len: 12; j_gene: TRBJ1-6; abundance: many; v_gene: TRBV12-3/TRBV12-4; CDR3aa: ASSLQGNDSPLH
len: 12; j_gene: TRBJ2-2; abundance: many; v_gene: TRBV12-3/TRBV12-4; CDR3aa: ASRLGQFTGELF
len: 13; j_gene: TRBJ2-1; abundance: few; v_gene: TRBV5-1; CDR3aa: ASSPTRSSYNEQF
len: 13; j_gene: TRBJ2-7; abundance: many; v_gene: TRBV28; CDR3aa: ASTEPRGPGYEQY
len: 14; j_gene: TRBJ2-3; abundance: NA; v_gene: TRBV9; CDR3aa: ASSVTPTPTTDTQY
len: 12; j_gene: TRBJ1-5; abundance: NA; v_gene: TRBV6-6; CDR3aa: ASSRQAADQPQH
len: 13; j_gene: TRBJ2-3; abundance: many; v_gene: TRBV12-3/TRBV12-4; CDR3aa: ASSFQGARTDTQY
len: 10; j_gene: TRBJ1-2; abundance: few; v_gene: TRBV20-1; CDR3aa: SARVSNYGYT
len: 14; j_gene: TRBJ2-5; abundance: many; v_gene: TRBV7-8; CDR3aa: ASSLGGATGSETQY
len: 12; j_gene: TRBJ2-6; abundance: NA; v_gene: TRBV12-3/TRBV12-4; CDR3aa: ASSSGDGANVLT
len: 11; j_gene: TRBJ2-1; abundance: NA; v_gene: TRBV6-5; CDR3aa: ASRPPGQVGEF
len: 13; j_gene: TRBJ1-3; abundance: many; v_gene: TRBV12-3/TRBV12-4; CDR3aa: ASSLWGGAGNTIY
len: 13; j_gene: TRBJ2-2; abundance: NA; v_gene: TRBV1; CDR3aa: TSSPPQGGAGELF
len: 12; j_gene: TRBJ1-1; abundance: NA; v_gene: TRBV28; CDR3aa: ASITGSGNTEAF
len: 15; j_gene: TRBJ1-5; abundance: few; v_gene: TRBV11-2; CDR3aa: ASSLSRTALSNQPQH
len: 11; j_gene: TRBJ1-6; abundance: many; v_gene: TRBV20-1; CDR3aa: SARVSFHSPLH
len: 13; j_gene: TRBJ1-1; abundance: many; v_gene: TRBV7-6; CDR3aa: ASSFGRIPNTEAF
len: 10; j_gene: TRBJ2-3; abundance: many; v_gene: TRBV6-5; CDR3aa: ASISSADTQY
len: 13; j_gene: TRBJ2-4; abundance: few; v_gene: TRBV4-1; CDR3aa: ASSHLGLAKNIQY
len: 12; j_gene: TRBJ2-7; abundance: NA; v_gene: TRBV5-1; CDR3aa: ASSLAPGSYEQY
len: 11; j_gene: TRBJ1-2; abundance: many; v_gene: TRBV12-3/TRBV12-4; CDR3aa: ATTYRVEAGYT
len: 10; j_gene: TRBJ1-5; abundance: NA; v_gene: TRBV15; CDR3aa: ATSRRTQPQH
len: 12; j_gene: TRBJ2-1; abundance: NA; v_gene: TRBV20-1; CDR3aa: SACPRDIYNEQF
len: 9; j_gene: TRBJ2-7; abundance: many; v_gene: TRBV10-3; CDR3aa: AIRGAYEQY
len: 11; j_gene: TRBJ2-3; abundance: many; v_gene: TRBV2; CDR3aa: ASSIRTGPQKY